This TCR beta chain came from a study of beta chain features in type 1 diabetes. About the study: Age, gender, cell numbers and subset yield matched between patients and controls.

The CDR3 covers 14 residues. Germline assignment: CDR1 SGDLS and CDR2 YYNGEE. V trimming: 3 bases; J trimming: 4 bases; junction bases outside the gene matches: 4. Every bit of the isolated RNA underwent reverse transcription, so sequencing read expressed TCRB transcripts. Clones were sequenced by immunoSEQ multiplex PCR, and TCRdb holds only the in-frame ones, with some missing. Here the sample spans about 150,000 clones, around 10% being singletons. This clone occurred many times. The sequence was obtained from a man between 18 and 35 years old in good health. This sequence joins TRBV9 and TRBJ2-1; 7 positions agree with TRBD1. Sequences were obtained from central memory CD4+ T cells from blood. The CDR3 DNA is TGTGCCAGCAGCGCCGGACAGGAGTACAATGAGCAGTTCTTC. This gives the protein CASSAGQEYNEQFF.